One and the same sample provided the 14 T cell receptor beta chains below, sequenced in a study of naive and memory T cell subsets (dated by TCRdb to about 2017). The method behind the library was UMI-ligation and nested PCR. Sequencing relied on an Illumina MiSeq. The beta constant-region primer was an equimolar mix of two oligonucleotides covering both TRBC1 and TRBC2. The public sequencing data were trimmed at Q25 with fastp and processed into clonotypes with MiXCR by TCRdb, which kept only in-frame beta chains. Rows are unified per CDR3 protein, each entry keeping the most common DNA and genes. The sample profile shows some 83,000 distinct CDR3 sequences; 10% to 15% of them were found once. The ten largest clonotypes hold over 0.75% of the sample. Sample: central memory CD4+ T cells from blood. The cell subset or site label, as the study defines it: central memory, CD45RA- CD27+. The receptors here all came from a human donor in good health.

This clonotype was detected many times. V gene TRBV10-3 combines with J gene TRBJ2-5; D is possibly TRBD1 or TRBD2 (5 bases each). The CDR3 runs to 14 residues. The germline gives CDR1 ENHRY, CDR2 SYGVKD. V was clipped by 5 bases and J by 5 bases, with 15 bases between them. CDR3 DNA sequence: TGTGCCATCAGTCCCATCGGGACCCAGGAGACCCAGTACTTC. Its protein product is CAISPIGTQETQYF.

This clonotype was detected a few times. This sequence joins TRBV3-1 and TRBJ2-1; D call uncertain. The V and J ends lost 3 bases and 4 bases respectively, with 7 bases between them. The germline V gene encodes CDR1 LGHDT and CDR2 YNNKEL (reference sequence). The CDR3 extends over 13 amino acids. The CDR3 DNA reads TGTGCCAGCAGCCAGAACGGGTACAATGAGCAGTTCTTC. Translating gives CASSQNGYNEQFF.

In its sample, this clonotype was seen a few times. The chain joins TRBV11-2 to TRBJ2-4, with 13 positions matching TRBD2. The junction had 14 bases not matched to a gene; V was cut back by 2 bases and J by 4 bases. Germline V CDR1 and CDR2: SGHAT, FQNNGV. This CDR3 has 20 residues. Here the CDR3 DNA reads TGTGCCAGCAGCTTATGGCGACTAGCGGGAGGTCAGGGGGGTAAAAACATTCAGTACTTC. It translates to CASSLWRLAGGQGGKNIQYF.

The gene calls are TRBV20-1 and TRBJ1-2, with a possible D match to TRBD1 (5 bases). V lost 0 bases and J lost 4, with 12 bases in between. CDR1 DFQATT and CDR2 SNEGSKA come from the germline V gene (reference sequence). This CDR3 spans 14 amino acids. As DNA, the CDR3 is TGCAGTGCTAGAGAATCGGGGGGATTCTATGGCTACACCTTC. It encodes CSARESGGFYGYTF.

This clonotype was observed at least ten times. The chain combines TRBV4-2 with TRBJ2-1, with 11 bases lining up with TRBD1. This CDR3 is 15 amino acids long. The germline CDR1 and CDR2 sequences are LGHNA and YNFKEQ. Germline trimming cut 1 base from V and 6 bases from J; bases unmatched to any gene: 2. As DNA, the CDR3 is TGTGCCAGCAGCCAAGTGGGACAGGGGGTCAATGAGCAGTTCTTC. Protein product: CASSQVGQGVNEQFF.

This clonotype was recorded a few times. This chain links TRBV9 with TRBJ2-7; 7 nucleotides line up with TRBD2. Trimming at V came to 0 bases and at J to 3 bases, leaving 21 bases not matched to a gene. Germline loops: CDR1 SGDLS, CDR2 YYNGEE. CDR3 length: 20 residues. The CDR3 is CASSVAPVLEGAGVGYEQYF. Here the CDR3 DNA reads TGTGCCAGCAGCGTAGCACCCGTCTTAGAGGGCGCGGGAGTAGGCTACGAGCAGTACTTC.

In its sample, this clonotype was seen a few times. This sequence joins TRBV2 and TRBJ2-7; D perhaps matches TRBD1 (5 bases). The CDR3 covers 14 residues. The germline gives CDR1 SNHLY, CDR2 FYNNEI. V was pared by 4 bases and J by 7 bases, with 17 bases between. The CDR3 bases are TGTGCCAGCAGTGGGGAAGGGGCCCGTCGGGAGCAGTACTTC. Its translation is CASSGEGARREQYF.

The chain is built from TRBV20-1 and TRBJ2-1, with TRBD2 identical over 8 bases. Germline CDR1 reads DFQATT; CDR2 reads SNEGSKA (reference sequence). With 4 bases clipped from V and 5 bases from J, the junction kept 7 bases outside the gene matches. The CDR3 runs to 14 residues. The chain's CDR3 is CSATISGSNNEQFF. DNA for the CDR3: TGCAGTGCTACTATAAGCGGGAGCAACAATGAGCAGTTCTTC.

The chain has TRBV12-3 or TRBV12-4 and TRBJ2-7; D may match TRBD1 or TRBD2 (6 bases each). Trimming removed 5 bases at V and 4 bases at J, with 18 bases between. CDR3 size: 15 residues. In DNA, the CDR3 is TGTGCCAGCAGTGGTACGGGGGCCCAACGGTACGAGCAGTACTTC. Its protein is CASSGTGAQRYEQYF.

This chain connects TRBV12-3 or TRBV12-4 to TRBJ1-3, with 8 nucleotides matching TRBD1. V dropped 8 bases and J dropped 3; count of bases not matched to a gene: 9. This CDR3 is built from 15 residues. CDR3 amino acids: CASRPQGVYGNTIYF. The CDR3 nucleotides are TGTGCCAGCCGACCACAGGGGGTTTATGGAAACACCATATATTTT.

At least ten counts were recorded for this clonotype. The V gene is TRBV5-4, the J gene TRBJ2-1; 7 bases line up with TRBD2. V dropped 4 bases and J dropped 0; count of bases not matched to a gene: 4. This CDR3 spans 15 amino acids. Germline CDR1 is SGHNT and CDR2 is YYREEE (reference sequence). CDR3: CASSRGGSSYNEQFF. The CDR3 DNA is TGTGCCAGCAGCAGGGGCGGGAGCTCCTACAATGAGCAGTTCTTC.

This clonotype was seen a handful of times. This rearrangement joins TRBV5-1 to TRBJ2-5; 10 positions match TRBD2. Germline V gives CDR1 SGHRS, CDR2 YFSETQ. With 4 bases clipped from V and 1 base from J, the junction kept 7 bases outside the gene matches. The CDR3 has 16 residues. The CDR3 sequence: CASSRGLAAFQETQYF. Here the CDR3 DNA reads TGCGCCAGCAGCCGAGGACTAGCGGCTTTCCAAGAGACCCAGTACTTC.

This clonotype came up many times. This chain links TRBV25-1 with TRBJ2-7; D not certain. Per the germline V gene, CDR1 is MGHDK and CDR2 is SYGVNS. Trimming left V 8 bases short and J 1 base short, with 12 bases between. The CDR3 runs 13 residues. CDR3 nucleotide sequence: TGTGCCAGCGGGCTTGGCCATTCCTACGAGCAGTACTTC. Residues: CASGLGHSYEQYF.

This clonotype was observed at least ten times. The chain recombines TRBV5-4 with TRBJ2-1; D possibly corresponds to TRBD2 (6 bases). Germline CDR1 SGHNT, CDR2 YYREEE (reference sequence). Trimming shortened V by 4 bases and J by 7 bases, and 12 bases separated the two germline ends. The CDR3 runs to 13 residues. The CDR3 DNA sequence: TGTGCCAGCAGCGGAAGACTAGTGAATGAGCAGTTCTTC. Translation: CASSGRLVNEQFF.